This T cell receptor (beta chain) was sequenced for a study of T cells in Graves' hyperthyroidism and ophthalmopathy. This clonotype was observed a handful of times. CDR3 length: 15 amino acids. V lost 2 bases to trimming and J lost 2 bases, with 13 bases between them. The germline V gene has CDR1 SGHDT and CDR2 YYEEEE. Amplification of TCR beta CDR3 regions used RNA as the template. The TCR CDR3 was amplified in a first-round RT-PCR using the HTBI primer set. Via MiXCR, TCRdb re-called the multiplex PCR reads, giving one row per CDR3 protein. In the table there are roughly 300,000 distinct CDR3 sequences, roughly 18% of which are singletons.

Sequenced input: blood. The receptor was derived from a woman aged 45 to 65 with Graves' hyperthyroidism. The V call is TRBV5-6, the J call TRBJ1-2; D is undetermined. The CDR3 sequence: CASSLPRVQNYGYTF. In nucleotides, the CDR3 is TGTGCCAGCAGCTTACCCCGTGTGCAGAACTATGGCTACACCTTC.